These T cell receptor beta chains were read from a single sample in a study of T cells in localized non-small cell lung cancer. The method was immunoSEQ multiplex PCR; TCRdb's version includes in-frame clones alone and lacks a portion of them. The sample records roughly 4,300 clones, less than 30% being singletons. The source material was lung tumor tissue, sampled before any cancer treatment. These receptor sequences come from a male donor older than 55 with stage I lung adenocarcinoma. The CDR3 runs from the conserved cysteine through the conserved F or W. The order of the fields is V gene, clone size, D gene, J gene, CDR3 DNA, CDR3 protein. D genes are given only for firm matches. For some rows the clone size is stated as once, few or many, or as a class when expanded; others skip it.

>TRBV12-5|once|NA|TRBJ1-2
TGTGCTAGCGGATCGGGGAATAACTATGGCTACACCTTC
CASGSGNNYGYTF
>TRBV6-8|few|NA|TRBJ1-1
TGTGCCAGCAGTAAACAGGTGAACACTGAAGCTTTCTTT
CASSKQVNTEAFF
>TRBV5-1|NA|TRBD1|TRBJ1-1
TGCGCCAGCAGCTCAGAACCGACAGGGTACTCTGAAGCTTTCTTT
CASSSEPTGYSEAFF
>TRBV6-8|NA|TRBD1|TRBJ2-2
TGTGCCAGCAGCCGGGGACAGATGAACACCGGGGAGCTGTTTTTT
CASSRGQMNTGELFF
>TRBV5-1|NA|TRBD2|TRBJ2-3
TGCGCCAGCAGCTTGGGTAATAGCGGGGACCCCCCCGATACGCAGTATTTT
CASSLGNSGDPPDTQYF
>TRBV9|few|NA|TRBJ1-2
TGTGCCAGCAGCTCCCCACGGGGTTGGGGCGGCTACACCTTC
CASSSPRGWGGYTF
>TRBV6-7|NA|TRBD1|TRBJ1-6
TGTGCCAGCAGTGGGACAGAAAATTCACCCCTCCACTTT
CASSGTENSPLHF
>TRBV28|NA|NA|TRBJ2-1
TGTGCCAGCAAAGTGAGTGGTTGGACCTACAATGAGCAGTTCTTC
CASKVSGWTYNEQFF
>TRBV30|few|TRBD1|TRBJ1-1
TGTGCCTGGAACGACAGGGGGGACACTGAAGCTTTCTTT
CAWNDRGDTEAFF
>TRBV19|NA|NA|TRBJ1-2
TGTGCCAGTAGTATTTCAAACCCCGCTAACTATGGCTACACCTTC
CASSISNPANYGYTF
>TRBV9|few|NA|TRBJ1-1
TGTGCCACCCTTTTTCACCCTAGAGAAGCTTTCTTT
CATLFHPREAFF
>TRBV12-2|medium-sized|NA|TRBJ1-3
TGTGCCTCCTCGGAGGGGCAGGCTACCTCTGGAAACACCATATATTTT
CASSEGQATSGNTIYF
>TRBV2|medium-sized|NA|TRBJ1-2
TGTGCCAGCAGTCCCCTTTCGGCAGGGTATGGCTACACCTTC
CASSPLSAGYGYTF
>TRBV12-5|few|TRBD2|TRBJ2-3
TGTGCCAGCACCCGGTCTAGCGGGGGAACAGATACGCAGTATTTT
CASTRSSGGTDTQYF
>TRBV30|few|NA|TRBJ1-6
TGTGCCTGGGGACCTAGTCCAAATTCACCCCTCCACTTT
CAWGPSPNSPLHF
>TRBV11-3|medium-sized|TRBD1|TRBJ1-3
TGTGCCAGCAGTACTACAGGGGGGGGAAACACCATATATTTT
CASSTTGGGNTIYF
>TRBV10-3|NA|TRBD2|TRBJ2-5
TGTGCCACCCTAGGCGGGGGGGAGACCCAGTACTTC
CATLGGGETQYF
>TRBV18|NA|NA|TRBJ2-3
TGTGCCAGCTCACCACGCTCTCCGCCGGATACGCAGTATTTT
CASSPRSPPDTQYF
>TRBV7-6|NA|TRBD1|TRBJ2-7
TGTGCCAGCAGCTTAGTTGGGGACAGGACCCTGCAGTACTTC
CASSLVGDRTLQYF
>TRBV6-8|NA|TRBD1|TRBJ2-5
TGTGCCAGCAACGACCGGGACAGGGAGCAAGAGACCCAGTACTTC
CASNDRDREQETQYF
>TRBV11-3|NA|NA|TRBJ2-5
TGTGCCAGCAGCCAAGGTGAAAGTTCCCTAACGGAGACCCAGTACTTC
CASSQGESSLTETQYF
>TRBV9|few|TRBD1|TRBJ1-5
TGTGCCAGCAGTGAGGATTCGACAGGGATTCAGCCCCAGCATTTT
CASSEDSTGIQPQHF
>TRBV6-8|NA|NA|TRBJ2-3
TGTGCCAGCAGTTACACGAACACAGATACGCAGTATTTT
CASSYTNTDTQYF
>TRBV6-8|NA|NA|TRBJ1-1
TGTGCCAGCAGTTGGACGGTGAACACTGAAGCTTTCTTT
CASSWTVNTEAFF
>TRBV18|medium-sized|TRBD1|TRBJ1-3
TGTGCCAGCTCACCCCAAACGCTACAGGGGACCAGAAACACCATATATTTT
CASSPQTLQGTRNTIYF
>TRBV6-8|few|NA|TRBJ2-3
TGTGCCAGCAGTTACTCTAAAGATACGCAGTATTTT
CASSYSKDTQYF
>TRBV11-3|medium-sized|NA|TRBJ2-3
TGTGCCAGCCTCAAGGGGGGGGACTATCACACAGATACGCAGTATTTT
CASLKGGDYHTDTQYF
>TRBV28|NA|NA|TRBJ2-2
TGTGCCAGCAGTTTCCCCGGGGCCGGGGAGCTGTTTTTT
CASSFPGAGELFF
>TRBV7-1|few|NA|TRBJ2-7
TGTGCCAGCAGCCCGTTGAAGACCTACGAGCAGTACTTC
CASSPLKTYEQYF
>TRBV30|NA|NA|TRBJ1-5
TGTGCCTGGAGTTATCCAGGGTCGAGCAATCAGCCCCAGCATTTT
CAWSYPGSSNQPQHF
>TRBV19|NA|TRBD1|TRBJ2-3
TGTGCCACCGCATCCCTAAGACAGGGCGCAGATACGCAGTATTTT
CATASLRQGADTQYF
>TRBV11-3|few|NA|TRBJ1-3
TGTGCCAGCAGCCCCACAGGGTCGTCAAACACCATATATTTT
CASSPTGSSNTIYF
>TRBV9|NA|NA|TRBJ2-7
TGTGCCAGCAGCGGGTCAGCAGGGACAGAGCAGTACTTC
CASSGSAGTEQYF
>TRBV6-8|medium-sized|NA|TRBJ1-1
TGTGCCAGCAGTTACCTCGAAGGAACGACTTTCTTT
CASSYLEGTTFF
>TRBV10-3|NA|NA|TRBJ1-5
TGTGCCATCAGTGAGTCAAATCAGCCCCAGCATTTT
CAISESNQPQHF
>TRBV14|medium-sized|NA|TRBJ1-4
TGTGCCAGCAGCCTACAGCTTAATGAAAAACTGTTTTTT
CASSLQLNEKLFF
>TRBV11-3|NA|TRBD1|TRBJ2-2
TGTGCCAGCAGCCGACTAACACAGGGGACCGGGGAGCTGTTTTTT
CASSRLTQGTGELFF
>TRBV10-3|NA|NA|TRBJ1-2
TGTGCCATCAGTGAGTCCCACACCAACTATGGCTACACCTTC
CAISESHTNYGYTF
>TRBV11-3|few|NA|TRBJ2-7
TGTGCCAGCAGCCCTTCGCAGGGCCCCTACGAGCAGTACTTC
CASSPSQGPYEQYF
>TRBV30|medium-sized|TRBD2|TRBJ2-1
TGTGCCTGGAGTGTACCGGGGGGGCTCTCCTACAATGAGCAGTTCTTC
CAWSVPGGLSYNEQFF
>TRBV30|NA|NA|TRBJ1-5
TGTGCCTGGACCCTCTCTGGGGGTCAGCCCCAGCATTTT
CAWTLSGGQPQHF
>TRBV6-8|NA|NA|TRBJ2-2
TGTGCCAGCAGTTACTCGTACCGGGTAAACACCGGGGAGCTGTTTTTT
CASSYSYRVNTGELFF